This T cell receptor (beta chain) was captured by sequencing in a study of shared clonotypes between healthy human individuals. The method was immunoSEQ multiplex PCR; TCRdb's version includes in-frame clones alone and lacks a portion of them. Here the sample spans over 2 million clones, 90% to 95% being singletons. With 8 bases removed from V and 1 base from J, the gap between germline ends came to 14 bases. This CDR3 is built from 15 residues. Germline values: CDR1 LNHNV, CDR2 YYDKDF (reference sequence). Study results and caveats: Non-shared clonotypes had lower generation probabilities than those shared by all four donors. Larger estimated richness was generally recorded for naive subsets relative to memory subsets.

On this clone itself: Its antigen is currently unknown.

The receptor was isolated from a man between 18 and 29 years old in good health. The chain joins TRBV15 to TRBJ2-2; perhaps D is TRBD1 or TRBD2 (5 bases each). The sample was naive CD4+ T cells sorted from blood. Subset noted: CD45RA+ positively selected. In nucleotides, the CDR3 is TGTGCCACCGGGATCCGGGACCAGAACACCGGGGAGCTGTTTTTT. Its translation: CATGIRDQNTGELFF.